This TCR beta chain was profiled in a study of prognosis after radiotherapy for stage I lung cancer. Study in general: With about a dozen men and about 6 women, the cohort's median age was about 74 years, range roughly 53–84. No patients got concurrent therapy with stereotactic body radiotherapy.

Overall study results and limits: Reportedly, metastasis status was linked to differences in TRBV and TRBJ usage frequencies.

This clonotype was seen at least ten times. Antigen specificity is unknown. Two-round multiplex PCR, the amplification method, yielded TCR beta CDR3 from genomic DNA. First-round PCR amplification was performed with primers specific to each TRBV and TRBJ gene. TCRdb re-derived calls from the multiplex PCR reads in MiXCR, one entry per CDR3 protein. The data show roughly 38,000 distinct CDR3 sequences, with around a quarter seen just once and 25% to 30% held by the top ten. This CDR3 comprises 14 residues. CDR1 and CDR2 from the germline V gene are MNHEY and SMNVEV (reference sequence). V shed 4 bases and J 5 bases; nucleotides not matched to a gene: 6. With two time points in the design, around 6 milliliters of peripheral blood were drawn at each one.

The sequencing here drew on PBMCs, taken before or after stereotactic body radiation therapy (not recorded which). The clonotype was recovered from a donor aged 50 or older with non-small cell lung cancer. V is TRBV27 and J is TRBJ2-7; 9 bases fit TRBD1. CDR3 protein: CASSSQGAGNEQYF. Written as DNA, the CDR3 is TGTGCCAGCAGTTCACAGGGGGCAGGGAACGAGCAGTACTTC.